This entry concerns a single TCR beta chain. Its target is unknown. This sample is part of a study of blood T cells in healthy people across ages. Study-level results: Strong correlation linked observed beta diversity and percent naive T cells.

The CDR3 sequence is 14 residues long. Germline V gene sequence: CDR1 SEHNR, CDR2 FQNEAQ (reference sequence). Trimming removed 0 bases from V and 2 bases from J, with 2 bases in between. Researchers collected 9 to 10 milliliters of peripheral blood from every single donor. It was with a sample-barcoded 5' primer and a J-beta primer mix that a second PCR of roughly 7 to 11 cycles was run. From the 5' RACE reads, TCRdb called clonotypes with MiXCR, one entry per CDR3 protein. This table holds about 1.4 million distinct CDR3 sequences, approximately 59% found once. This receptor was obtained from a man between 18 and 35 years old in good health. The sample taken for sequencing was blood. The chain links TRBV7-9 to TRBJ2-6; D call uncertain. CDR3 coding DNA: TGTGCCAGCAGCTTAGCCACTGGGGCCAACGTCCTGACTTTC. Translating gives CASSLATGANVLTF. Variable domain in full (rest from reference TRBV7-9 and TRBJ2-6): DTGVSQNPRHKITKRGQNVTFRCDPISEHNRLYWYRQTLGQGPEFLTYFQNEAQLEKSRLLSDRFSAERPKGSFSTLEIQRTEQGDSAMYLCASSLATGANVLTFGAGSRLTVL.